These 11 T cell receptor beta chains share one sample of origin, sequenced in a study of somatic mutations in cytotoxic T cells in rheumatoid arthritis. Data came from immunoSEQ multiplex PCR; TCRdb stores just in-frame clones and leaves some out. The table includes around 7,400 clones, 87% detected once. Input material: CD8+ T cells sorted from blood. These receptors came from a middle-aged man with rheumatoid arthritis.

As concerns this clone: The junction departs from germline at one end; a sequencing error may be responsible. This chain connects TRBV28 to TRBJ2-1, with 7 bases identical to TRBD2. This CDR3 is 14 amino acids long. CDR1 and CDR2 from the germline V gene are MDHEN and SYDVKM. Here the CDR3 reads CASSLWGGNDEQFF. The CDR3 region has the DNA TGTGCCAGCAGTCTATGGGGGGGAAACGATGAGCAGTTCTTC.

V and J are TRBV6-5 and TRBJ2-4; 9 bases are shared with TRBD1. This CDR3 comprises 15 residues. J lost 7 bases, V lost 5 bases, and 9 bases had no gene match. In germline, CDR1 is MNHEY, CDR2 SVGAGI. The CDR3 loop is CASSATGGSGNIQYF. DNA of the CDR3: TGTGCCAGCAGTGCCACAGGGGGCTCGGGGAACATTCAGTACTTC.

J is TRBJ1-2 and V is TRBV6-5; D possibly corresponds to TRBD1 (5 bases). This CDR3 is built from 16 residues. Germline loops: CDR1 MNHEY, CDR2 SVGAGI. V lost 4 bases and J lost 5, with 20 bases in between. This CDR3 is CASSLVDSSLGYGYTF. CDR3 coding DNA: TGTGCCAGCAGTTTAGTAGACAGTTCCCTCGGTTATGGCTACACCTTC.

This chain joins TRBV7-8 and TRBJ2-5, with D uncertain. The CDR3 sequence is 16 residues long. Germline V gene sequence: CDR1 SGHVS, CDR2 FQNEAQ. Trimming stripped 1 base from V and 1 base from J, with 13 bases between. CDR3 nucleotide sequence: TGTGCCAGCAGCTTAGAGGTGGGCAGCACCCAAGAGACCCAGTACTTC. Its protein product is CASSLEVGSTQETQYF.

The V call is TRBV27, the J call TRBJ2-7, with D possibly matching TRBD2 (5 bases). The V gene's germline CDR1 is MNHEY and CDR2 SMNVEV (reference sequence). Trimming removed 0 bases at V and 0 bases at J, with 9 bases between. The CDR3 spans 15 residues. CDR3 DNA sequence: TGTGCCAGCAGTTTATCACTGGGGAGCTCCTACGAGCAGTACTTC. It yields the protein CASSLSLGSSYEQYF.

This sequence joins TRBV13 and TRBJ2-3, with 8 bases lining up with TRBD1. With 0 bases clipped from V and 2 bases from J, the junction kept 16 bases outside the gene matches. The CDR3 is made up of 20 amino acids. Per germline, CDR1 PRHDT and CDR2 FYEKMQ (reference sequence). CDR3 region: CASSLGGAGGLIGVTDTQYF. DNA of the CDR3: TGTGCCAGCAGCTTAGGTGGGGCAGGGGGCTTAATCGGGGTCACAGATACGCAGTATTTT.

This chain connects TRBV7-8 to TRBJ2-7, with 9 bases identical to TRBD1. Looked up from germline, CDR1 is SGHVS and CDR2 is FQNEAQ. V shed 5 bases, J shed 4 bases, and the junction held 9 bases outside the gene matches. This CDR3 contains 15 residues. CDR3 bases: TGTGCCAGCAGCATCGGACAGGGGCCTTCTTACGAGCAGTACGTC. Translated, it gives CASSIGQGPSYEQYV.

V and J are TRBV27 and TRBJ2-5; 10 bases agree with TRBD2. There are 18 residues in the CDR3. The V segment lost 2 bases and the J segment 2 bases; nucleotides outside the gene matches: 11. Per germline, CDR1 MNHEY and CDR2 SMNVEV (reference sequence). In nucleotides, the CDR3 is TGTGCCAGCAGTTTAACCAACAGAGTAGCGGGGGGACAAGAGACCCAGTACTTC. Protein product: CASSLTNRVAGGQETQYF.

This clone is labeled as medium-sized (0.01 to 0.1%). The CDR3 nucleotides are TGTGCCAGTTTCAGGGGGGTTGAAGCTTTCTTT. Protein: CASFRGVEAFF. The V and J genes are TRBV19 and TRBJ1-1; 7 bases line up with TRBD1. Germline CDR1 is LNHDA and CDR2 is SQIVND (reference sequence). J was trimmed by 7 bases and V by 8 bases; bases with no gene match: 4. There are 11 residues in the CDR3.

The chain is built from TRBV9 and TRBJ2-3, with D possibly matching TRBD2 (6 bases). Trimming left V 0 bases short and J 1 base short, with 15 bases between. Per the germline V gene, CDR1 is SGDLS and CDR2 is YYNGEE. The CDR3 sequence is 17 residues long. The CDR3 bases are TGTGCCAGCAGCGTAGGATACGGGGGTGGTGGCACAGATACGCAGTATTTT. Protein: CASSVGYGGGGTDTQYF. The whole variable domain, remainder taken from reference TRBV9 and TRBJ2-3, is DSGVTQTPKHLITATGQRVTLRCSPRSGDLSVYWYQQSLDQGLQFLIQYYNGEERAKGNILERFSAQQFPDLHSELNLSSLELGDSALYFCASSVGYGGGGTDTQYFGPGTRLTVL.

The rearrangement links TRBV6-5 to TRBJ2-5, with 9 bases lining up with TRBD1. The J call is in doubt because the DNA end fits TRBJ2-7 better. This CDR3 region has 14 residues. CDR1 is MNHEY and CDR2 is SVGAGI in the germline V gene. The CDR3 nucleotides are TGTGCCAGCAGTTTATCGGGACAGGGCTACGAGCAGTACTTC. Amino acid sequence: CASSLSGQGYEQYF.